The 9 T cell receptor beta chains reported below all come from one sample, sequenced in a study of blood T cell repertoires in COVID-19. TCRdb's table, derived via immunoSEQ multiplex PCR, lists solely in-frame clones and lacks some. The sample lists 150,000 to 200,000 clones; approximately 80% were seen once. Sequences were obtained from peripheral blood. The receptors derive from a human donor in a cohort sampled during active COVID-19.

The chain combines TRBV10-3 with TRBJ2-3; weak D call: TRBD1 (5 bases). This CDR3 has 15 amino acids. Germline assignment: CDR1 ENHRY and CDR2 SYGVKD. Deletions cut 4 bases from V and 5 bases from J, with 16 bases between. CDR3 DNA: TGTGCCATCAGTGTGCGGACCCGGCAGGGAGATACGCAGTATTTT. Its translation is CAISVRTRQGDTQYF.

The chain recombines TRBV25-1 with TRBJ2-7, with 8 bases matching TRBD1. This CDR3 contains 15 residues. J gave up 1 base and V 2 bases, and 4 bases lay outside the gene matches. Germline V CDR1 and CDR2: MGHDK, SYGVNS. The CDR3 reads CASSEEQGASYEQYF. The CDR3 nucleotides are TGTGCCAGCAGTGAAGAGCAGGGGGCTTCCTACGAGCAGTACTTC.

The genes are TRBV5-1 and TRBJ2-2, with D perhaps TRBD1 (6 bases). The CDR3 spans 17 residues. CDR1 SGHRS and CDR2 YFSETQ come from the germline V gene. Deletions cut 3 bases from V and 2 bases from J, with 17 bases between. For the CDR3, the DNA is TGCGCCAGCAGCTGGAAGCCACCGGGACAAAACACCGGGGAGCTGTTTTTT. Amino acids: CASSWKPPGQNTGELFF.

V gene TRBV6-2 or TRBV6-3 combines with J gene TRBJ1-4; D unresolved. The CDR3 runs 17 residues. Germline V lookup: CDR1 MNHEY, CDR2 SVGEGT. Between the trimmed V and J ends, which lost 2 bases and 6 bases, there was a span of 19 bases. For the CDR3, the DNA is TGTGCCAGCAGTTACGCCCCGTTGACTCCTAAGGATGAAAAACTGTTTTTT. The encoded protein is CASSYAPLTPKDEKLFF.

The CDR3 loop reads CASSLEQGGHEQYF. The CDR3 bases are TGTGCCAGCAGCTTAGAACAGGGGGGGCACGAGCAGTACTTC. This chain uses TRBV11-2 with TRBJ2-7, with a tentative D call TRBD1 (8 bases). The V gene lost 0 bases and the J gene lost 5 bases, with 11 bases spanning the gap. CDR3 length: 14 residues. The V gene's germline CDR1 is SGHAT and CDR2 FQNNGV.

The V call is TRBV7-9, the J call TRBJ2-5, with 7 bases aligning to TRBD1. The CDR3 extends over 14 amino acids. V lost 3 bases and J lost 6; bases outside the gene matches: 7. In germline, CDR1 is SEHNR, CDR2 FQNEAQ (reference sequence). CDR3 nucleotides: TGTGCCAGCAGCTTCGAAGGGGGCATGAAGACCCAGTACTTC. This codes for CASSFEGGMKTQYF.

This CDR3 is CASSFQQGGSSGNTIYF. The CDR3 DNA reads TGTGCCAGCAGCTTCCAACAGGGGGGTAGCTCTGGAAACACCATATATTTT. The genes are TRBV7-2 and TRBJ1-3, with 8 bases lining up with TRBD1. The CDR3 is made up of 17 amino acids. Losses at the gene ends were 3 bases for V and 0 bases for J; bases not matched to a gene: 7. CDR1 SGHTA and CDR2 FQGNSA come from the germline V gene.

This clone was found a few times. The chain is built from TRBV24-1 and TRBJ2-3, with 9 nucleotides matching TRBD1. The CDR3 spans 16 residues. With V trimmed by 4 bases and J by 5 bases, 9 bases remained unmatched. CDR1 is KGHDR, CDR2 SFDVKD, per germline. This CDR3 is CATSDLGQGVGDTQYF. CDR3 in DNA: TGTGCCACCAGTGACCTGGGACAGGGAGTCGGAGATACGCAGTATTTT.

This rearrangement joins TRBV15 to TRBJ1-1, with D uncertain. Germline V gene sequence: CDR1 LNHNV, CDR2 YYDKDF (reference sequence). The CDR3 has 12 residues. Trimming took off 0 bases at V and 7 bases at J, with 6 bases between the two ends. CDR3 DNA sequence: TGTGCCACCAGCAGAGACACTCTTGAAGCTTTCTTT. This gives the protein CATSRDTLEAFF.